Described below is a single TCR beta chain sequence and its context. CDR1 is SGHAT, CDR2 FQNNGV, per germline. The CDR3 is 15 amino acids. Trimming cost V 5 bases and J 1 base, with 14 bases left between them. The data belong to a study of blood T cell repertoires in COVID-19. Turning to the study itself: Donors in the United States, Italy and Spain gave samples during acute or convalescent COVID-19.

In the original workflow: Amplification of reference gene primers provided the estimated nucleated cell counts. Assay: immunoSEQ multiplex PCR; the TCRdb copy retains only in-frame clones and omits some. That table gives V, J and clone size, and the DNA gave D and trimming. The sample lists around 200,000 clones; approximately 87% were seen once. The clonotype was recovered from a man aged 60 to 75 who had recovered from COVID-19. This chain links TRBV11-2 with TRBJ2-5; D might be TRBD2 (6 bases). The source material was peripheral blood. The CDR3 DNA is TGTGCCAGCAGCGGTGGGGAGGACCCCCAAGAGACCCAGTACTTC. Translating it yields CASSGGEDPQETQYF.